Sequencing of this T cell receptor beta chain was carried out in a study of OX40 agonist ivuxolimab in advanced cancers. Study-level background: Patients were under 90% male with ages roughly 23 to 85, mean approximately 55. Whole-study findings and limits: Not determined was the antigen specificity of the expanded peripheral T cells.

The table came from immunoSEQ multiplex PCR; TCRdb's copy has only in-frame clones and leaves some out. Of 25,000 to 40,000 clones detected, around 81% appear once; the ten largest clones hold roughly 20%. As for this clone: Antigen unknown.

CDR1 and CDR2 (germline): MDHEN, SYDVKM. V lost 6 bases to trimming and J lost 11 bases; unmatched junction nucleotides: 13. This CDR3 spans 13 amino acids. This receptor was taken from an adult with an advanced solid tumor such as melanoma, head and neck, liver or kidney cancer. The source was CD4+ or CD8+ T cells sorted from blood, collected in a trial of the OX40 agonist ivuxolimab. The V gene is TRBV28, the J gene TRBJ2-7; 7 bases align to TRBD1. CDR3 nucleotide sequence: TGTGCCAGCAGCCTACGTACAGGGGTTCGAAAGTACTTC. Translating it yields CASSLRTGVRKYF.